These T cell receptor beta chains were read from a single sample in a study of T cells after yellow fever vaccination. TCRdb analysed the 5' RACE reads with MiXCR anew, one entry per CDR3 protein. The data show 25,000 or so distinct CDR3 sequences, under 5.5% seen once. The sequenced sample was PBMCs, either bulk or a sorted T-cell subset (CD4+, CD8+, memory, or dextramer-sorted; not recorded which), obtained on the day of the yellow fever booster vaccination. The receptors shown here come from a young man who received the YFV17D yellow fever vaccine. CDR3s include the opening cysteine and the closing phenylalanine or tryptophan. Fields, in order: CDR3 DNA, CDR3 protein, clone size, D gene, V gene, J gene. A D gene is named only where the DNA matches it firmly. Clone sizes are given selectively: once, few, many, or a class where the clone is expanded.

DNA: TGTGCCAGCAGCCAAGGAAGGGATGGGGCCAACGTCCTGACTTTC
CDR3: CASSQGRDGANVLTF
size: NA
D: NA
V: TRBV3-1
J: TRBJ2-6

DNA: TGTGCCAGCAGCTCGACGGGCAGAATATACGAGCAGTACTTC
CDR3: CASSSTGRIYEQYF
size: many
D: NA
V: TRBV7-2
J: TRBJ2-7

DNA: TGTGCCAGCAGTTTGCAAGCGGGGGGGCCCCATGAGCAGTTCTTC
CDR3: CASSLQAGGPHEQFF
size: few
D: TRBD2
V: TRBV12-3/TRBV12-4
J: TRBJ2-1

DNA: TGTGCCAGCAGTCCGCAGGCGGGGGCTGGTGAGCAGTTCTTC
CDR3: CASSPQAGAGEQFF
size: many
D: NA
V: TRBV12-3/TRBV12-4
J: TRBJ2-1

DNA: TGCGCCAGCGGTACTAGCGGGTTCCAAGAGACCCAGTACTTC
CDR3: CASGTSGFQETQYF
size: NA
D: TRBD2
V: TRBV5-1
J: TRBJ2-5

DNA: TGTGCCAGCAGTCTCCGACAGGCCGACGAGCAGTACTTC
CDR3: CASSLRQADEQYF
size: many
D: NA
V: TRBV2
J: TRBJ2-7

DNA: TGCGCCAGCAGCCGGGACCAAAACTTAGGCTACGAGCAGTACTTC
CDR3: CASSRDQNLGYEQYF
size: few
D: NA
V: TRBV4-1
J: TRBJ2-7

DNA: TGTGCCAGCAGCCATCCAGGGGCGATGAACACTGAAGCTTTCTTT
CDR3: CASSHPGAMNTEAFF
size: many
D: NA
V: TRBV3-1
J: TRBJ1-1

DNA: TGCGCCAGCAGCCCGGGGGCGGGGGACTGGGAGACCCAGTACTTC
CDR3: CASSPGAGDWETQYF
size: many
D: NA
V: TRBV5-1
J: TRBJ2-5

DNA: TGCGCCAGCAGAGGAAGGCAGGGGTCGGGCGAAAAACTGTTTTTT
CDR3: CASRGRQGSGEKLFF
size: many
D: NA
V: TRBV5-1
J: TRBJ1-4

DNA: TGTGCCACCCGGACAGGGGTGTACACTGAAGCTTTCTTT
CDR3: CATRTGVYTEAFF
size: many
D: TRBD1
V: TRBV6-1
J: TRBJ1-1

DNA: TGTGCCTGGGGCCGGGACAGGGGAGGTTATGGCTACACCTTC
CDR3: CAWGRDRGGYGYTF
size: few
D: TRBD1
V: TRBV30
J: TRBJ1-2

DNA: TGTGCCAGCAGCTCGGTGGAGACCCAGTACTTC
CDR3: CASSSVETQYF
size: few
D: NA
V: TRBV11-1
J: TRBJ2-5

DNA: TGTGCCAGCACCCGGACCCACACCGGGGAGCTGTTTTTT
CDR3: CASTRTHTGELFF
size: many
D: NA
V: TRBV12-3/TRBV12-4
J: TRBJ2-2

DNA: TGTGCCAGCAGCAGATACCACAGGCAGAACACTGAAGCTTTCTTT
CDR3: CASSRYHRQNTEAFF
size: many
D: NA
V: TRBV5-6
J: TRBJ1-1

DNA: TGTGCCAGCAGCCCCGGACTAGCGGGGGGCAAGCAGTTCTTC
CDR3: CASSPGLAGGKQFF
size: many
D: TRBD2
V: TRBV6-5
J: TRBJ2-1

DNA: TGCGCCAGCAGCTTGGATTGGCTAGGAGACATTGAGCAGTTCTTC
CDR3: CASSLDWLGDIEQFF
size: many
D: NA
V: TRBV5-1
J: TRBJ2-1

DNA: TGTGCCAGCAGTTTGAGCGGGGGGGCCGTCCCCTACGAGCAGTACTTC
CDR3: CASSLSGGAVPYEQYF
size: many
D: TRBD2
V: TRBV12-3/TRBV12-4
J: TRBJ2-7

DNA: TGCGCCAGCAGCTTGGACTCCGGGGAGCTGTTTTTT
CDR3: CASSLDSGELFF
size: many
D: NA
V: TRBV5-1
J: TRBJ2-2

DNA: TGTGCCACCAGAACAGGGGGCACAGATACGCAGTATTTT
CDR3: CATRTGGTDTQYF
size: many
D: TRBD1
V: TRBV24-1
J: TRBJ2-3

DNA: TGCGCCAGCGGACCCGCCCTAGCGGGGGACGCGGGGGAGTTCTTC
CDR3: CASGPALAGDAGEFF
size: many
D: TRBD2
V: TRBV5-1
J: TRBJ2-1

DNA: TGCGCCAGCAGCTTGGACCCGGTTGGAAACACCATATATTTT
CDR3: CASSLDPVGNTIYF
size: many
D: NA
V: TRBV5-1
J: TRBJ1-3

DNA: TGTGCCAGCAGTTTTCAGGGTACGGTAGCCAAAAACATTCAGTACTTC
CDR3: CASSFQGTVAKNIQYF
size: few
D: NA
V: TRBV28
J: TRBJ2-4

DNA: TGTGCCAGCAGCCCCGCCGCGTTGTTCGGAGAGACCCAGTACTTC
CDR3: CASSPAALFGETQYF
size: NA
D: NA
V: TRBV7-2
J: TRBJ2-5